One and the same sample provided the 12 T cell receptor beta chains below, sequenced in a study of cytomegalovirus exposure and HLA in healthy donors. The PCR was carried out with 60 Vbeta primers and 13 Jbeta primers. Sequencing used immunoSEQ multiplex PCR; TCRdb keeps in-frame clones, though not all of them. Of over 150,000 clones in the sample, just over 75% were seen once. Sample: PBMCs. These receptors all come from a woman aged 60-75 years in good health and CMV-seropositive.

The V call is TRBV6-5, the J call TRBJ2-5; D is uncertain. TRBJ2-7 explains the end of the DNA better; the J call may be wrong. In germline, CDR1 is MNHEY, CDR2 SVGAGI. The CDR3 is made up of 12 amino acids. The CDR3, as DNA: TGTGCCAGCAGTCAGGCCCTCTACGAGCAGTACTTC. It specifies CASSQALYEQYF.

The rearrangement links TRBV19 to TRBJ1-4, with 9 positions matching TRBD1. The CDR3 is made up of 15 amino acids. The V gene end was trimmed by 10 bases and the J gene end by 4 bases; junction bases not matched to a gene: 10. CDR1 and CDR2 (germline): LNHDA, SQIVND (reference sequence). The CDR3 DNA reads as TGTGCCACTAAGGACTTGGACAGGGGTAATGAAAAACTGTTTTTT. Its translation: CATKDLDRGNEKLFF.

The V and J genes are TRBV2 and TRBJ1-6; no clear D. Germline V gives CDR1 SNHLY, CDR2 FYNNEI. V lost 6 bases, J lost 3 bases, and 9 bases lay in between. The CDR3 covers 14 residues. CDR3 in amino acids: CASRRTVYNSPLHF. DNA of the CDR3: TGTGCCAGCAGGAGGACTGTCTATAATTCACCCCTCCACTTT.

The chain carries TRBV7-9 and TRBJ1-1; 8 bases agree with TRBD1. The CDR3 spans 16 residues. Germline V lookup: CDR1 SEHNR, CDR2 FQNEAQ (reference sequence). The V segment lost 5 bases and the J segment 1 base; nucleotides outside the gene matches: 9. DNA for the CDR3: TGTGCCAGCAGCCCCATCAGGGGGCCTTGGAACACTGAAGCTTTCTTT. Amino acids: CASSPIRGPWNTEAFF.

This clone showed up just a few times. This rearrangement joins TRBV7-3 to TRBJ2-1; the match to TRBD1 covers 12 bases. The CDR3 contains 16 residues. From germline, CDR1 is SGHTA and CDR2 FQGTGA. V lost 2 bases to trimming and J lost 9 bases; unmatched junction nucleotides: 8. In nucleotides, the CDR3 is TGTGCCAGCAGCTTAGCGGGACAGGGGGCGGGAGGTGAGCAGTTCTTC. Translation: CASSLAGQGAGGEQFF.

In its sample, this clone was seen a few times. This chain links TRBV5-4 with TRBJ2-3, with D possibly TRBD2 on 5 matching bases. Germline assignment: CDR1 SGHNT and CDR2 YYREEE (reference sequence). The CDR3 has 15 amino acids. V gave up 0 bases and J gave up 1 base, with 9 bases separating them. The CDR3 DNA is TGTGCCAGCAGCTTGGGGGTTAGCGGCACAGATACGCAGTATTTT. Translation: CASSLGVSGTDTQYF. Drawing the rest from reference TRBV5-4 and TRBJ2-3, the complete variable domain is ETGVTQSPTHLIKTRGQQVTLRCSSQSGHNTVSWYQQALGQGPQFIFQYYREEENGRGNFPPRFSGLQFPNYSSELNVNALELDDSALYLCASSLGVSGTDTQYFGPGTRLTVL.

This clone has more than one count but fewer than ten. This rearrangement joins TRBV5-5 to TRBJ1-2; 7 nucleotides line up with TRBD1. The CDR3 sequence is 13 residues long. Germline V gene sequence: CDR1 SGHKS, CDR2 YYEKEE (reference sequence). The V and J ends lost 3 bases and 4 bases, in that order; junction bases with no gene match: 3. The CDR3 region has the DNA TGTGCCAGCAGCTACCGGGACAGCTATGGCTACACCTTC. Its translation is CASSYRDSYGYTF. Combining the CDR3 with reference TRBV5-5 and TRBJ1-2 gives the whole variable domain DAGVTQSPTHLIKTRGQQVTLRCSPISGHKSVSWYQQVLGQGPQFIFQYYEKEERGRGNFPDRFSARQFPNYSSELNVNALLLGDSALYLCASSYRDSYGYTFGSGTRLTVV.

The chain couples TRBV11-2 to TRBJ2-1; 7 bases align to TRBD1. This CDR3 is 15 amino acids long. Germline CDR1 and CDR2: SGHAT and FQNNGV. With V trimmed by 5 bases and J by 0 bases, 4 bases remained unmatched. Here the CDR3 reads CASSPRTGSYNEQFF. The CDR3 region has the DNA TGTGCCAGCAGCCCCCGGACAGGCTCCTACAATGAGCAGTTCTTC.

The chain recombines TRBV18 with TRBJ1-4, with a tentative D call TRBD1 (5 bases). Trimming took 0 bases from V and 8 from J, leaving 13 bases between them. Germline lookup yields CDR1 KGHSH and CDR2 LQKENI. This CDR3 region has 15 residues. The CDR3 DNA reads TGTGCCAGCTCACCACCCTCAGGGCTTGAAGAAAAACTGTTTTTT. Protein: CASSPPSGLEEKLFF.

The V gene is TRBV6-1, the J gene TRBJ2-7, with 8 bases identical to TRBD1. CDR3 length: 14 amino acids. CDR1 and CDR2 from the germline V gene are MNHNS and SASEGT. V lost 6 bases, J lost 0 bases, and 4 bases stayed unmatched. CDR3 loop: CASSRTGSSYEQYF. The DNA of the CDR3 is TGTGCCAGCAGCAGGACAGGGAGCTCCTACGAGCAGTACTTC.

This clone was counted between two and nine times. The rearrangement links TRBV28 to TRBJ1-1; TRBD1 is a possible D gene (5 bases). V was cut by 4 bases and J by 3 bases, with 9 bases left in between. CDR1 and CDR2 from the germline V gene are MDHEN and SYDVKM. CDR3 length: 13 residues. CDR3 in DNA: TGTGCCAGCAGTTCTGGACATCACACTGAAGCTTTCTTT. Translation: CASSSGHHTEAFF. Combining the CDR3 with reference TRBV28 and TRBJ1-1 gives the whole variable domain DVKVTQSSRYLVKRTGEKVFLECVQDMDHENMFWYRQDPGLGLRLIYFSYDVKMKEKGDIPEGYSVSREKKERFSLILESASTNQTSMYLCASSSGHHTEAFFGQGTRLTVV.

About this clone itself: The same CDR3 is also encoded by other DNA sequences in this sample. CDR3 nucleotide sequence: TGTGCCAGCAGTTCGGGACAGGGTAACACTGAAGCTTTCTTT. This codes for CASSSGQGNTEAFF. The chain employs TRBV28 and TRBJ1-1, with 9 nucleotides matching TRBD1. Germline V CDR1 and CDR2: MDHEN, SYDVKM. The junction had 2 bases not matched to a gene; V was cut back by 4 bases and J by 2 bases. CDR3 size: 14 residues.